This paragraph reports one T cell receptor (beta chain). The antigen remains undetermined. The entry originates in a study of liver allograft versus peripheral blood T cells. Study-wide context: What was compared were the T cell receptor repertoires in transplanted livers and those in the peripheral blood of recipients.

General study results and limits: The authors reported that T cell receptor repertoires inside liver allografts differed from those in peripheral blood.

With 3 bases removed from V and 8 bases from J, the gap between germline ends came to 8 bases. In germline, CDR1 is SGDLS, CDR2 YYNGEE. This CDR3 is built from 12 residues. TCRdb redid the calling of the reads with MiXCR, one entry per CDR3 protein. This sample yields thousands of distinct CDR3 sequences, of which around a sixth are seen a single time; roughly 58% belongs to the top ten. V and J are TRBV9 and TRBJ2-2; D unresolved. The sequence derives from a human patient who had a liver transplant. Some T cells here may be from the graft donor. The CDR3 spells CASSASFGELFF. CDR3 DNA sequence: TGTGCCAGCAGCGCCTCCTTTGGGGAGCTGTTTTTT.